These 9 T cell receptor beta chains were sequenced from one sample in a study of vaccination effects on CD4 cells after COVID-19. After expansion with viral peptide pools in the ViraFEST assay, antigen-specific CD4+ T cells were sequenced. When nine to ten days of culture had elapsed, CD4+ T cells were isolated. Their SARS-CoV-2 infection, verified by PCR, occurred between March and December 2020. These receptors lack a known antigen. Libraries were prepared by immunoSEQ multiplex PCR; TCRdb keeps only in-frame clonotypes and omits some of them. The table lists tens of thousands of clones, about 75% of them singletons, with less than 20% in the top ten. The input for sequencing was CD4+ T cells from PBMCs cultured with SARS-CoV-2 spike peptides, taken before COVID-19 vaccination. Receptors were obtained from a human donor who had a prior SARS-CoV-2 infection.

The chain combines TRBV3-1 (or the pseudogene TRBV3-2) with TRBJ1-2; D gene ambiguous. The CDR3 runs 16 residues. Looked up from germline, CDR1 is LGHDT and CDR2 is YNNKEL (reference sequence). V lost 3 bases to trimming and J lost 6 bases, with 20 bases between them. The CDR3 coding sequence is TGTGCCAGCAGCCATCCCCTCGGGTCAAGTGCCGATGGCTACACCTTC. It codes for CASSHPLGSSADGYTF.

The CDR3 nucleotides are TGTGCCAGCAGTTACTCGACGGGAGGCGACGTGGATGCGAACACCGGGGAGCTGTTTTTT. Translated: CASSYSTGGDVDANTGELFF. This rearrangement joins TRBV6-7 to TRBJ2-2; the match to TRBD2 covers 7 bases. TRBV6-7 is designated an ORF whose function remains uncertain. Trimming at V came to 0 bases and at J to 0 bases, leaving 13 bases not matched to a gene. The CDR3 runs to 20 residues.

The chain employs TRBV3-1 (or the pseudogene TRBV3-2) and TRBJ2-3, with D possibly TRBD1 on 5 matching bases. V was cut by 4 bases and J by 8 bases, with 13 bases left in between. Germline V gene data show CDR1 as LGHDT and CDR2 as YNNKEL (reference sequence). There are 13 residues in the CDR3. CDR3 in DNA: TGTGCCAGCAGCCCACAAGTGCAGGGTACGCAGTATTTT. This gives the protein CASSPQVQGTQYF.

Here the CDR3 reads CASSELAVAGELFF. The CDR3 DNA follows: TGTGCCAGCAGTGAATTGGCGGTGGCCGGGGAGCTGTTTTTT. This sequence joins TRBV2 and TRBJ2-2, with D hard to call. The CDR3 runs to 14 residues. Germline lookup yields CDR1 SNHLY and CDR2 FYNNEI. V gave up 2 bases and J gave up 6 bases, with 10 bases separating them.

V gene TRBV24-1 combines with J gene TRBJ2-3; 8 bases line up with TRBD1. J was trimmed by 0 bases and V by 4 bases; bases with no gene match: 5. The CDR3 is made up of 16 amino acids. Germline CDR1 reads KGHDR; CDR2 reads SFDVKD. In DNA form, the CDR3 reads TGTGCCACCAGTGACTCGACAGGGGACAGCACAGATACGCAGTATTTT. Its translation: CATSDSTGDSTDTQYF.

This sequence joins TRBV28 and TRBJ2-1; 10 bases match TRBD2. CDR1 MDHEN and CDR2 SYDVKM come from the germline V gene. The trim removed 2 bases at V and 8 bases at J, leaving 0 bases unmatched. This CDR3 is 13 amino acids long. CDR3 sequence reads: CASSLLAGDEQFF. In nucleotides, the CDR3 is TGTGCCAGCAGTTTACTAGCGGGAGATGAGCAGTTCTTC.

The chain links TRBV7-9 to TRBJ1-4, with D unresolved. The V gene's germline CDR1 is SEHNR and CDR2 FQNEAQ (reference sequence). CDR3 length equals 13 residues. Trimming left V 2 bases short and J 5 bases short, with 6 bases between. The CDR3 is CASSLKGNEKLFF. CDR3 nucleotides: TGTGCCAGCAGCTTAAAAGGGAATGAAAAACTGTTTTTT.

This clone was counted a few times. The rearrangement joins TRBV5-1 to TRBJ1-1; D is undetermined. The V and J ends lost 1 base and 8 bases respectively, with 18 bases between them. The CDR3 has 15 residues. Germline V lookup: CDR1 SGHRS, CDR2 YFSETQ. The CDR3 nucleotides are TGCGCCAGCAGCTTGTTAAACACCGAAAGTTCCGAAGCTTTCTTT. It codes for CASSLLNTESSEAFF.

In its sample, this clone was seen a few times. The chain carries TRBV4-2 and TRBJ2-2; a possible D gene is TRBD2 (6 bases). With 0 bases removed from V and 6 bases from J, the gap between germline ends came to 17 bases. This CDR3 comprises 17 residues. Per the germline V gene, CDR1 is LGHNA and CDR2 is YNFKEQ. CDR3 DNA sequence: TGTGCCAGCAGCCAAGACGCGGGGATTAGTTTCGCCGGGGAGCTGTTTTTT. It specifies CASSQDAGISFAGELFF.